This is a list of T cell receptor beta chains from one sample in a study of blood T cell repertoires in COVID-19. Sequenced by immunoSEQ multiplex PCR; TCRdb stores in-frame clones only, minus some. Of about 130,000 clones in the sample, around 85% were seen once. The sample was peripheral blood. Receptors originate from a human donor in a cohort sampled during active COVID-19. Each CDR3 is given with its conserved first and last residue. Each record gives: D gene, clone size, J gene, V gene, CDR3 DNA, CDR3 protein. The D gene is left open where the match is weak. Rows may omit the clone size; those that give it use once, few, many or a size class.

TRBD2 | - | TRBJ2-1 | TRBV9 | TGTGCCACATCGGGACTAGCGGGCGGTGAGCAGTTCTTC | CATSGLAGGEQFF
TRBD1 | - | TRBJ2-3 | TRBV7-9 | TGTGCCAGCAGCTTAGGACAGGGGACACAGGCCACAGATACGCAGTATTTT | CASSLGQGTQATDTQYF
- | - | TRBJ2-1 | TRBV7-2 | TGTGCCAGCAGCCCCCCCGCCTACAATGAGCAGTTCTTC | CASSPPAYNEQFF
- | few | TRBJ1-3 | TRBV30 | TGTGCCTGGAGTGTAGGTCAGGCCAGGGGAAACACCATATATTTT | CAWSVGQARGNTIYF
- | few | TRBJ2-5 | TRBV9 | TGTGCCAGCAGTGTATACGAAGTCGGGACACCCAAGGGAGAGACCCAGTACTTC | CASSVYEVGTPKGETQYF
TRBD1 | - | TRBJ2-2 | TRBV6-2/TRBV6-3 | TGTGCCAGCAGTTACTCGGGCGGGACAGGGACCGGGGAGCTGTTTTTT | CASSYSGGTGTGELFF
- | few | TRBJ1-5 | TRBV28 | TGTGCCAGCAGGGGATGGGGCTTGGACAATCAGCCCCAGCATTTT | CASRGWGLDNQPQHF
- | - | TRBJ2-3 | TRBV11-3 | TGTGCCAGCAGCTTAGCCCGGGGAGCGGGTCCAGATACGCAGTATTTT | CASSLARGAGPDTQYF
TRBD2 | once | TRBJ2-1 | TRBV7-2 | TGTGCCAGCAGCCCCCTAGCGGGAGTACCGAATGAGCAGTTCTTC | CASSPLAGVPNEQFF
TRBD1 | - | TRBJ1-1 | TRBV30 | TGTGCCTATACAACCGGGACAGAAAAGACTTTCTTT | CAYTTGTEKTFF
TRBD2 | - | TRBJ2-3 | TRBV7-2 | TGTGCCAGCAGCCGGACTAGCGGCACAGATACGCAGTATTTT | CASSRTSGTDTQYF
- | - | TRBJ2-3 | TRBV2 | TGTGCCAGCAGTAGGGACACAGCTAGCACAGATACGCAGTATTTT | CASSRDTASTDTQYF
- | many | TRBJ1-1 | TRBV15 | TGTGCCACCAGCAGAGAAGCTGAGAACACTGAAGCTTTCTTT | CATSREAENTEAFF
- | - | TRBJ2-1 | TRBV19 | TGTGCCAGTAGTCTAGTCGGGGAGCAGTTCTTC | CASSLVGEQFF
TRBD1 | - | TRBJ1-1 | TRBV5-4 | TGTGCCAGCAGCTGGGACAGGGCGGTCGTAGAAGCTTTCTTT | CASSWDRAVVEAFF
- | - | TRBJ2-1 | TRBV5-4 | TGTGCCAGCAGCCCCGGTGAGCAGTTCTTC | CASSPGEQFF
- | - | TRBJ1-6 | TRBV11-2 | TGTGCCAGCAGCCCTTCAACCGGGTTAGGATCACCCCTCCACTTT | CASSPSTGLGSPLHF
- | - | TRBJ2-2 | TRBV4-3 | TGCGCCAGCAGCCCCAACAGGTTGAACACCGGGGAGCTGTTTTTT | CASSPNRLNTGELFF
TRBD1 | once | TRBJ2-5 | TRBV4-3 | TGCGCCAGCAGCCAAGGGACAGGGAAGGGGGAGACCCAGTACTTC | CASSQGTGKGETQYF
- | - | TRBJ1-2 | TRBV4-3 | TGCGCCAGCAGCCTCCCCCGCAGGGGTTATGGCTACACCTTC | CASSLPRRGYGYTF
TRBD1 | - | TRBJ2-3 | TRBV7-9 | TGTGCCAGCAGCTCCAGACAGGGCAGCTCGGATACGCAGTATTTT | CASSSRQGSSDTQYF
- | once | TRBJ2-7 | TRBV7-2 | TGTGCCAGCAGCCCCGGATCGAGGGCGCGCTACGAGCAGTACTTC | CASSPGSRARYEQYF
- | - | TRBJ1-2 | TRBV11-3 | TGTGCCAGCAGCTTAGATCAGGTTTACGGCTACACCTTC | CASSLDQVYGYTF
TRBD2 | - | TRBJ2-3 | TRBV24-1 | TGTGCCACCAGCCCGACTAGCGTTACAGATACGCAGTATTTT | CATSPTSVTDTQYF
TRBD2 | once | TRBJ2-3 | TRBV5-4 | TGTGCCAGCAGCCCTGGACTAGCTTCTAGCACAGATACGCAGTATTTT | CASSPGLASSTDTQYF
- | - | TRBJ2-3 | TRBV5-8 | TGTGCCAGCAGCGTTAACACAGGGTTAGATACGCAGTATTTT | CASSVNTGLDTQYF
- | once | TRBJ1-1 | TRBV7-2 | TGTGCCAGCACCGATGTAGGGGAGGGCGCTTTCTTT | CASTDVGEGAFF
- | - | TRBJ2-4 | TRBV28 | TGTGCCAGCACGAGTGAGAACATTCAGTACTTC | CASTSENIQYF
- | - | TRBJ1-5 | TRBV7-2 | TGTGCCAGCAGCCATGGACACTTAAGCAATCAGCCCCAGCATTTT | CASSHGHLSNQPQHF
- | - | TRBJ1-2 | TRBV10-3 | TGTGCCATCAGTCCGGACAGTTTAAACTATGGCTACACCTTC | CAISPDSLNYGYTF